This T cell receptor (beta chain) is from a study of T cell repertoires in cytomegalovirus infection. Study overall: Public TCR beta signatures provided an indication of both CMV infection and a matching HLA type. Regarding the study as a whole: The ex vivo response showed dominance by HLA-C-restricted CMV-specific TCR beta clonotypes.

This clonotype was found many times. Its antigen is unidentified. TCRdb reprocessed the reads with MiXCR, giving one entry per CDR3 protein. Of 480,000 or so distinct CDR3 sequences in the sample, about 11% were seen once. The V gene end was trimmed by 1 base and the J gene end by 11 bases; junction bases not matched to a gene: 14. CDR3 size: 17 residues. Germline V gene lookup returns CDR1 SEHNR and CDR2 FQNEAQ (reference sequence). The rearrangement links TRBV7-9 to TRBJ1-1; 12 nucleotides align to TRBD1. The sample taken for sequencing was PBMCs. The receptor comes from a human donor in good health (CMV status not recorded). Some clones in this sample may be carry-over from other donors' samples. Written as DNA, the CDR3 is TGTGCCAGCAGCTTAGGGAGGGGGACAGGGGGCGCCGATCGCGCTTTCTTT. This sequence encodes CASSLGRGTGGADRAFF.